These 17 T cell receptor beta chains share one sample of origin, sequenced in a study of T cells in Graves' hyperthyroidism and ophthalmopathy. RNA transcripts served as the template for amplifying TCR beta CDR3 regions. First-round RT-PCR targeting the TCR CDR3 was performed with the HTBI primer set. In TCRdb, the multiplex PCR reads were re-called with MiXCR into one record per CDR3 protein. Altogether roughly 520,000 distinct CDR3 sequences are present, around 22% being singletons, with the ten largest covering 10% to 12%. The sample taken for sequencing was blood. The receptor source for this set is a woman in her twenties or thirties with Graves' ophthalmopathy.

The chain uses TRBV18 and TRBJ1-5; D perhaps matches TRBD1 (5 bases). The CDR3 is made up of 15 amino acids. V was cut by 1 base and J by 3 bases, with 10 bases left in between. Germline V gene lookup returns CDR1 KGHSH and CDR2 LQKENI. The chain's CDR3 is CASSPLRDFNQPQHF. CDR3 sequence (DNA): TGTGCCAGCTCACCACTCCGGGACTTCAATCAGCCCCAGCATTTT.

This clonotype was detected many times. The chain uses TRBV30 and TRBJ2-2; D gene unclear. Germline V CDR1 and CDR2: GTSNPN, SVGIG (reference sequence). This CDR3 has 13 amino acids. Deletions cut 0 bases from V and 5 bases from J, with 7 bases between. The CDR3 loop reads CAWSVLGTGELFF. The CDR3 bases are TGTGCCTGGAGTGTATTGGGGACCGGGGAGCTGTTTTTT.

The rearrangement uses TRBV20-1 and TRBJ2-2; perhaps TRBD1 as D (6 bases). V was cut by 1 base and J by 9 bases, with 18 bases left in between. Germline lookup yields CDR1 DFQATT and CDR2 SNEGSKA (reference sequence). This CDR3 is built from 15 residues. CDR3 in amino acids: CSARGLTGRIRELFF. In DNA, the CDR3 is TGCAGTGCTAGAGGGTTGACAGGCAGGATACGGGAGCTGTTTTTT.

This clonotype came up a few times. This chain's CDR3 is CASSVRGSGDTEQYF. The DNA for the CDR3 is TGTGCCAGCAGCGTACGAGGTAGCGGGGATACGGAGCAGTACTTC. V gene TRBV9 combines with J gene TRBJ2-7; TRBD2 matches 8 bases. The CDR3 spans 15 residues. Trimming cost V 1 base and J 7 bases; bases outside gene matches: 10. Looked up from germline, CDR1 is SGDLS and CDR2 is YYNGEE.

There are many counts of this clonotype. The chain is built from TRBV6-1 and TRBJ2-2; no firm D call. This CDR3 is built from 15 residues. The V gene's germline CDR1 is MNHNS and CDR2 SASEGT. Trimming pared 6 bases from V and 4 bases from J, leaving 15 bases between. CDR3 sequence (DNA): TGTGCCAGCAGGGCGCTAGGGCTGTTCACCGGGGAGCTGTTTTTT. Protein sequence: CASRALGLFTGELFF.

This clonotype showed up many times. V gene TRBV19 combines with J gene TRBJ2-7, with 10 nucleotides matching TRBD2. Trimming at V came to 5 bases and at J to 4 bases, leaving 11 bases not matched to a gene. This CDR3 comprises 16 residues. Germline V gives CDR1 LNHDA, CDR2 SQIVND (reference sequence). Written as DNA, the CDR3 is TGTGCCAGTAGTCTTACTAGCGGGACAGGAGGATACGAGCAGTACTTC. Protein product: CASSLTSGTGGYEQYF.

There are a few counts of this clonotype. V is TRBV7-9 and J is TRBJ2-3; D is possibly TRBD2 (5 bases). The CDR3 length is 12 residues. V was cut by 7 bases and J by 3 bases, with 8 bases left in between. Germline CDR1 SEHNR, CDR2 FQNEAQ (reference sequence). The CDR3 loop is CASNEGTDTQYF. In DNA form, the CDR3 reads TGTGCCAGCAACGAGGGAACAGATACGCAGTATTTT. Based on the CDR3 plus reference TRBV7-9 and TRBJ2-3, the full variable domain is DTGVSQNPRHKITKRGQNVTFRCDPISEHNRLYWYRQTLGQGPEFLTYFQNEAQLEKSRLLSDRFSAERPKGSFSTLEIQRTEQGDSAMYLCASNEGTDTQYFGPGTRLTVL.

Ten or more counts support this clonotype. Germline is not matched at one junction end, which may reflect a read error. The V call is TRBV2, the J call TRBJ2-7; 9 nucleotides line up with TRBD2. This CDR3 comprises 14 residues. Looked up from germline, CDR1 is SNHLY and CDR2 is FYNNEI. CDR3 residues: CGAQTSGESYEQYF. DNA of the CDR3: TGCGGGGCTCAGACTAGCGGCGAGTCCTACGAGCAGTACTTC.

This clonotype has ten or more counts. This chain joins TRBV11-2 and TRBJ1-2, with D perhaps matching TRBD1 (6 bases). Between the trimmed V and J ends, which lost 8 bases and 0 bases, there was a span of 22 bases. Germline V gene lookup returns CDR1 SGHAT and CDR2 FQNNGV. The CDR3 is 17 amino acids. The CDR3 region has the DNA TGTGCCAGCTCTTCCCGGACAGACACCATTTCTAACTATGGCTACACCTTC. Its protein is CASSSRTDTISNYGYTF. The full variable domain, in which reference TRBV11-2 and TRBJ1-2 provide the parts outside the CDR3, is EAGVAQSPRYKIIEKRQSVAFWCNPISGHATLYWYQQILGQGPKLLIQFQNNGVVDDSQLPKDRFSAERLKGVDSTLKIQPAKLEDSAVYLCASSSRTDTISNYGYTFGSGTRLTVV.

Only a few counts were recorded for this clonotype. CDR3 region: CASSQDRRQVYGYTF. The CDR3 DNA reads as TGTGCCAGCAGCCAAGATCGTCGGCAGGTCTATGGCTACACCTTC. The gene calls are TRBV4-2 and TRBJ1-2; D is uncertain. The V gene's germline CDR1 is LGHNA and CDR2 YNFKEQ. This CDR3 has 15 residues. The V end was cut by 0 bases, the J end by 4 bases, with 12 bases between.

This chain links TRBV10-3 with TRBJ2-7; 9 nucleotides line up with TRBD1. Trimming at V came to 9 bases and at J to 1 base, leaving 4 bases not matched to a gene. CDR3 size: 13 residues. Germline loops: CDR1 ENHRY, CDR2 SYGVKD. The CDR3 sequence is CAIAGTGSYEQYF. The CDR3 region has the DNA TGTGCCATAGCCGGGACAGGGTCCTACGAGCAGTACTTC.

The rearrangement links TRBV4-1 to TRBJ1-5; D is possibly TRBD1 (6 bases). V lost 1 base, J lost 7 bases, and 26 bases lay in between. Germline CDR1 reads MGHRA; CDR2 reads YSYEKL. There are 19 residues in the CDR3. CDR3 DNA: TGCGCCAGCAGCCAAGGGATCGGGACACTCGTAGTGAGGGGACAGCCCCAGCATTTT. It is translated as CASSQGIGTLVVRGQPQHF.

The chain joins TRBV4-2 to TRBJ2-2; 7 bases agree with TRBD1. The germline V gene has CDR1 LGHNA and CDR2 YNFKEQ. J gave up 4 bases and V 3 bases, and 8 bases lay outside the gene matches. This CDR3 is built from 16 residues. CDR3 coding DNA: TGTGCCAGCAGCCAGGGGGACAGAAGGGCCACCGGGGAGCTGTTTTTT. Its translation is CASSQGDRRATGELFF.

Ten or more counts support this clonotype. V and J are TRBV6-5 and TRBJ1-1, with 7 bases fitting TRBD1. Looked up from germline, CDR1 is MNHEY and CDR2 is SVGAGI. This CDR3 spans 17 amino acids. With 6 bases clipped from V and 2 bases from J, the junction kept 15 bases outside the gene matches. Here the CDR3 DNA reads TGTGCCAGCAGACTCACCGGGACAGCTTACGTCAACACTGAAGCTTTCTTT. Translation gives CASRLTGTAYVNTEAFF.

This clonotype was recorded at least ten times. V usage is TRBV12-3 or TRBV12-4 and J usage is TRBJ2-2; perhaps TRBD1 as D (5 bases). The V end was cut by 3 bases, the J end by 5 bases, with 10 bases between. The CDR3 is made up of 14 amino acids. CDR3 loop: CASSFQGRTGELFF. The DNA of the CDR3 is TGTGCCAGCAGTTTTCAGGGAAGGACCGGGGAGCTGTTTTTT.

The V gene is TRBV12-3 or TRBV12-4, the J gene TRBJ2-5; 12 bases match TRBD2. Unmatched junction bases numbered 8, after V lost 4 bases and J lost 2 bases. The CDR3 loop spans 17 amino acids. CDR3 sequence (DNA): TGTGCCAGCAGTTCCCCGGGACTAGCGGGTCCACAAGAGACCCAGTACTTC. This gives the protein CASSSPGLAGPQETQYF.

The gene calls are TRBV12-3 or TRBV12-4 and TRBJ1-1; TRBD1 agrees at 8 bases. The trim removed 7 bases at V and 6 bases at J, leaving 10 bases unmatched. The CDR3 covers 14 residues. This CDR3 is CASKDRDRRAEAFF. In DNA, the CDR3 is TGTGCCAGCAAGGACCGGGACAGGAGGGCTGAAGCTTTCTTT.